These 18 T cell receptor beta chains were sequenced from one sample in a study of blood T cell repertoires in COVID-19. Generated by immunoSEQ multiplex PCR, the TCRdb table keeps only in-frame clones and is missing some. This sample has under 150,000 clones, with 84% found just once. Sequencing was carried out using peripheral blood. Source of these receptors: a woman aged 40-49 years with acute or convalescent COVID-19.

This clone was observed a few times. The V and J genes are TRBV25-1 and TRBJ1-2; D unresolved. Per germline, CDR1 MGHDK and CDR2 SYGVNS. This CDR3 comprises 13 residues. With 4 bases removed from V and 1 base from J, the gap between germline ends came to 7 bases. CDR3 sequence (DNA): TGTGCCAGCAGTGTTTCGGTTAACTATGGCTACACCTTC. Amino acid sequence: CASSVSVNYGYTF.

This chain joins TRBV12-3 or TRBV12-4 and TRBJ1-1; D not resolved. The CDR3 extends over 13 amino acids. V was shortened by 7 bases and J by 4 bases, with 13 bases between the two germline ends. DNA of the CDR3: TGTGCCAGCACCACCGAGGTGGGCACTGAAGCTTTCTTT. Protein sequence: CASTTEVGTEAFF.

In this sample, this clone turned up once. The CDR3 is CASRGHRNEQFF. The CDR3, as DNA: TGTGCCAGTAGGGGCCACCGAAATGAGCAGTTCTTC. The gene calls are TRBV19 and TRBJ2-1; D unclear. The V and J ends lost 6 bases and 7 bases respectively, with 10 bases between them. Germline CDR1 reads LNHDA; CDR2 reads SQIVND (reference sequence). The CDR3 is 12 residues long.

Remarks on this clone: Other nucleotide sequences from this sample produce the same CDR3. The rearrangement links TRBV9 to TRBJ1-3, with no clear D. V was clipped by 1 base and J by 0 bases, with 5 bases between them. The CDR3 runs to 14 residues. CDR1 and CDR2 (germline): SGDLS, YYNGEE. The CDR3 DNA sequence: TGTGCCAGCAGCGTAACTTCCTCTGGAAACACCATATATTTT. It codes for CASSVTSSGNTIYF.

The chain couples TRBV5-8 to TRBJ1-4; D is uncertain. The V and J ends lost 1 base and 0 bases respectively, with 10 bases between them. CDR1 and CDR2 from the germline V gene are SGHTS and YDEGEE. The CDR3 extends over 16 amino acids. CDR3 sequence: CASSLSLVATNEKLFF. The CDR3 DNA reads TGTGCCAGCAGCTTGTCTCTGGTAGCAACTAATGAAAAACTGTTTTTT.

This clone appeared once. CDR3 nucleotide sequence: TGTGCCAGCAGCTTAGTCACTGGTGCTGGAAACACCATATATTTT. Translation: CASSLVTGAGNTIYF. The V gene is TRBV7-2, the J gene TRBJ1-3; the D is unclear. The CDR3 has 15 amino acids. In germline, CDR1 is SGHTA, CDR2 FQGNSA. V gave up 1 base and J gave up 2 bases, with 9 bases separating them.

This chain uses TRBV9 with TRBJ2-7; 9 bases match TRBD1. With 3 bases clipped from V and 0 bases from J, the junction kept 16 bases outside the gene matches. The CDR3 consists of 19 residues. Germline V gene lookup returns CDR1 SGDLS and CDR2 YYNGEE. The CDR3 is CASSGGTGTGTRSSYEQYF. CDR3 nucleotide sequence: TGTGCCAGCAGCGGAGGAACCGGGACAGGGACAAGGAGCTCCTACGAGCAGTACTTC.

With regard to this clone: Within the sample, other DNA sequences also encode this same CDR3. This chain connects TRBV9 to TRBJ2-7; 10 nucleotides agree with TRBD2. There are 15 residues in the CDR3. Germline lookup yields CDR1 SGDLS and CDR2 YYNGEE. The V gene end was trimmed by 0 bases and the J gene end by 2 bases; junction bases not matched to a gene: 2. CDR3 amino acids: CASSVASGGAYEQYF. CDR3 DNA sequence: TGTGCCAGCAGCGTAGCGAGCGGGGGGGCCTACGAGCAGTACTTC.

The chain couples TRBV7-2 to TRBJ2-5; TRBD2 matches at 8 bases. CDR3 length: 15 residues. Germline CDR1 is SGHTA and CDR2 is FQGNSA. Trimming cost V 3 bases and J 5 bases; bases outside gene matches: 8. The CDR3 protein is CASSFLAGRYETQYF. The CDR3 bases are TGTGCCAGCAGCTTTCTAGCGGGTCGGTACGAGACCCAGTACTTC.

The V gene is TRBV7-9, the J gene TRBJ1-5, with a tentative D call TRBD1 (6 bases). Germline V gene data show CDR1 as SEHNR and CDR2 as FQNEAQ (reference sequence). This CDR3 has 14 residues. With 3 bases removed from V and 4 bases from J, the gap between germline ends came to 10 bases. This CDR3 is CASSLGQGNQPQHF. Written as DNA, the CDR3 is TGTGCCAGCAGCTTGGGTCAGGGGAATCAGCCCCAGCATTTT.

This rearrangement joins TRBV3-1 (or the pseudogene TRBV3-2) to TRBJ1-1; the match to TRBD1 covers 11 bases. Trimming removed 5 bases from V and 5 bases from J; junction bases left unmatched: 4. This CDR3 is 14 amino acids long. The germline V gene encodes CDR1 LGHDT and CDR2 YNNKEL (reference sequence). The CDR3 sequence is CASSYRDRGTEAFF. The CDR3, as DNA: TGTGCCAGCAGCTACCGGGACAGGGGGACTGAAGCTTTCTTT.

The V call is TRBV9, the J call TRBJ1-2; 7 bases map to TRBD1. V lost 3 bases to trimming and J lost 7 bases; unmatched junction nucleotides: 3. This CDR3 spans 12 amino acids. CDR1 SGDLS and CDR2 YYNGEE come from the germline V gene. CDR3: CASSANRGGYTF. The CDR3 DNA reads TGTGCCAGCAGCGCGAACAGGGGTGGCTACACCTTC.

This chain links TRBV28 with TRBJ2-7, with TRBD1 identical over 7 bases. The CDR3 totals 13 residues. The junction had 5 bases not matched to a gene; V was cut back by 6 bases and J by 3 bases. Germline CDR1 and CDR2: MDHEN and SYDVKM. The CDR3 coding sequence is TGTGCCAGCAGGCCTTACAGGGGCTACGAGCAGTACTTC. Translation: CASRPYRGYEQYF.

This rearrangement joins TRBV12-5 to TRBJ1-3, with a possible D match to TRBD1 (6 bases). The germline V gene encodes CDR1 LGHNT and CDR2 FRNRAP. The CDR3 contains 14 residues. V lost 2 bases and J lost 4, with 9 bases in between. CDR3 sequence reads: CASGLTGSGNTIYF. The CDR3 DNA sequence: TGTGCTAGTGGTTTGACAGGGTCAGGAAACACCATATATTTT.

The table lists this clone with a count of one. This rearrangement joins TRBV6-4 to TRBJ2-3; TRBD2 aligns across 9 bases. There are 17 residues in the CDR3. With V trimmed by 0 bases and J by 2 bases, 6 bases remained unmatched. Germline values: CDR1 MRHNA, CDR2 SNTAGT. CDR3 nucleotides: TGTGCCAGCAGTGACTCCGACGAGCGGGGGGTCACAGATACGCAGTATTTT. It yields the protein CASSDSDERGVTDTQYF.

The chain recombines TRBV6-1 with TRBJ1-1, with 7 bases lining up with TRBD1. CDR1 and CDR2 from the germline V gene are MNHNS and SASEGT. V lost 5 bases, J lost 4 bases, and 4 bases stayed unmatched. CDR3 size: 13 residues. CDR3 protein: CASSMTGLTEAFF. The CDR3 bases are TGTGCCAGCAGTATGACAGGGCTCACTGAAGCTTTCTTT.

The CDR3 DNA sequence: TGTGCCAGCAGGATACGACAGGCTACCACAGATACGCAGTATTTT. Translated: CASRIRQATTDTQYF. This chain connects TRBV6-5 to TRBJ2-3, with D possibly being TRBD1 (6 bases). CDR1 is MNHEY, CDR2 SVGAGI, per germline. Trimming left V 6 bases short and J 2 bases short, with 15 bases between. The CDR3 is made up of 15 amino acids.

The chain employs TRBV6-1 and TRBJ2-6; 9 nucleotides line up with TRBD1. CDR3 size: 19 residues. In germline, CDR1 is MNHNS, CDR2 SASEGT. Germline trimming cut 2 bases from V and 1 base from J; bases unmatched to any gene: 9. Here the CDR3 DNA reads TGTGCCAGCAGTGAATATCGGGGACAGGGATGGTCTGGGGCCAACGTCCTGACTTTC. Amino acids: CASSEYRGQGWSGANVLTF.